Sequencing of this T cell receptor beta chain was carried out in a study of T cells in Graves' hyperthyroidism and ophthalmopathy. It was RNA transcripts that yielded the amplified TCR beta CDR3 regions. First-round RT-PCR of the TCR CDR3 relied on the HTBI primer set. Via MiXCR, TCRdb re-called the multiplex PCR reads, giving one row per CDR3 protein. The sample contains 250,000 to 300,000 distinct CDR3 sequences, roughly 19% of which appear only once. The CDR3 loop spans 17 amino acids. V gave up 0 bases and J gave up 2 bases, with 16 bases separating them. Germline-derived CDR1 and CDR2 are SGHRS and YFSETQ.

The rearrangement uses TRBV5-1 and TRBJ2-3; tentatively, D is TRBD1 or TRBD2 (5 bases each). The specimen sequenced was blood. The source is a man aged 45-65 years with Graves' ophthalmopathy. In nucleotides, the CDR3 is TGCGCCAGCAGCTTGGCAAAGAGGGGCGCCTTCACAGATACGCAGTATTTT. It is translated as CASSLAKRGAFTDTQYF.